This T cell receptor (beta chain) was retrieved from a study of CD8+ T cells in alopecia areata. Overall study context: Treated patients were dosed with oral tofacitinib, taking 5 to 10 mg twice daily.

Described treatment: oral pan-JAK inhibitor, 5-10 mg twice daily. In germline, CDR1 is SQVTM, CDR2 ANQGSEA. The CDR3 is 16 residues long. Trimming cost V 6 bases and J 0 bases; bases outside gene matches: 7. The authors extracted RNA and reverse transcribed it into cDNA as the sequencing template. This table comes from immunoSEQ multiplex PCR, and its TCRdb copy is limited to in-frame clones, with some not included. This sample yields about 190,000 clones, of which about 60% are seen a single time; approximately 0.7% belongs to the top ten. The source of this sequence is a human donor with alopecia areata. The J gene is TRBJ2-6, the V gene TRBV29-1; 8 bases are a match to TRBD1. Sequenced here: CD4+ T cells sorted from blood, sampled at week 4, from a patient treated with tofacitinib. Here the CDR3 reads CSVTGTGNSGANVLTF. The CDR3 DNA reads TGCAGCGTCACCGGGACAGGAAACTCTGGGGCCAACGTCCTGACTTTC. The whole variable domain, remainder taken from reference TRBV29-1 and TRBJ2-6, is SAVISQKPSRDICQRGTSLTIQCQVDSQVTMMFWYRQQPGQSLTLIATANQGSEATYESGFVIDKFPISRPNLTFSTLTVSNMSPEDSSIYLCSVTGTGNSGANVLTFGAGSRLTVL.